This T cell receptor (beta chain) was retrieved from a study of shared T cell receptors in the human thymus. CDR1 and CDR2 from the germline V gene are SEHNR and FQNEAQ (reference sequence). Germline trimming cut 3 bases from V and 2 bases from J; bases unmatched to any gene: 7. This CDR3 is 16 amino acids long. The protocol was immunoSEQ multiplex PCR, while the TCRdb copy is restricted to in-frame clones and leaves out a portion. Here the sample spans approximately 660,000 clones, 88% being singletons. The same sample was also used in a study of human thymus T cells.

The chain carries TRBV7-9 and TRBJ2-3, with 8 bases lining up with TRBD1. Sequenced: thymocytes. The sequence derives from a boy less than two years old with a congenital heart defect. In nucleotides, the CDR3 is TGTGCCAGCAGCTTCCCGACAGGGGCCTACACAGATACGCAGTATTTT. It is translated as CASSFPTGAYTDTQYF.